Below, 2 T cell receptor beta chains from the same sample are listed, as sequenced in a study of blood T cell repertoires in COVID-19. Generated by immunoSEQ multiplex PCR, the TCRdb table keeps only in-frame clones and is missing some. The table records roughly 180,000 clones, around 82% of them present only once. Sequencing was performed on PBMCs or T cells enriched from blood (not recorded which). The source of these receptors is a woman in her forties or fifties in a cohort exposed to, infected with or recovered from COVID-19 (not recorded which).

The CDR3 loop reads CASSGTGLAGAEQFF. CDR3 in DNA: TGTGCCAGCAGTGGAACGGGACTAGCGGGGGCGGAGCAGTTCTTC. The chain carries TRBV2 and TRBJ2-1; 14 positions match TRBD2. Germline lookup yields CDR1 SNHLY and CDR2 FYNNEI. The length of the CDR3 is 15 residues. V was pared by 4 bases and J by 10 bases, with 6 bases of the junction left unmatched.

The CDR3 DNA follows: TGTGCCAGTAGTAAGAGCGGGGGATCCTACAATGAGCAGTTCTTC. It translates to CASSKSGGSYNEQFF. J is TRBJ2-1 and V is TRBV19; TRBD2 agrees at 8 bases. With V trimmed by 4 bases and J by 1 base, 3 bases remained unmatched. Germline loops: CDR1 LNHDA, CDR2 SQIVND (reference sequence). CDR3 length: 15 residues.